These T cell receptor beta chains were read from a single sample in a study of PD-1 and CTLA-4 blockade in melanoma. The table came from immunoSEQ multiplex PCR; TCRdb's copy has only in-frame clones and leaves some out. Of 31,000 or so clones listed, about nine tenths were seen once; the top ten hold 6% to 7%. Specimen: CD8+ T cells from peripheral blood, collected from a patient given anti-PD-1 treatment. These receptor sequences come from a human donor with melanoma. CDR3s include the opening cysteine and the closing phenylalanine or tryptophan. Each record gives: D gene, J gene, clone size, V gene, CDR3 DNA, CDR3 protein. A D gene is named only where the DNA matches it firmly. The size field is filled for only some rows; it gives once, few, many or a size class.

. | TRBJ2-7 | . | TRBV7-9 | TGTGCCAGCAGCCCGGACAGTGAGGCCTACGAGCAGTACTTC | CASSPDSEAYEQYF
. | TRBJ1-1 | . | TRBV4-2 | TGTGCCAGCAGCCAAGAGAACAGGGCCTGGAACACTGAAGCTTTCTTT | CASSQENRAWNTEAFF
. | TRBJ2-3 | . | TRBV19 | TGTGCCAGTAGTATATCTGACTTTGGGGATACGCAGTATTTT | CASSISDFGDTQYF
. | TRBJ2-5 | . | TRBV3-1/TRBV3-2 | TGTGCCAGCAGCCACGTAGAACAAGAGACCCAGTACTTC | CASSHVEQETQYF
TRBD2 | TRBJ2-3 | . | TRBV4-2 | TGTGCCAGCAGCCAAGGACTAGCGGGGGGGGATACGCAGTATTTT | CASSQGLAGGDTQYF
. | TRBJ2-7 | . | TRBV9 | TGTGCCAGCAGCGTAGCGGGGGCCTACGAGCAGTACTTC | CASSVAGAYEQYF
. | TRBJ1-6 | . | TRBV6-6 | TGTGCCAGCAGCCCCGTTCAACAGTCACCCCTCCACTTT | CASSPVQQSPLHF
. | TRBJ1-6 | . | TRBV11-1 | TGTGCCAGCAGCTACCGGGGCAATAATTCACCCCTCCACTTT | CASSYRGNNSPLHF
. | TRBJ2-7 | once | TRBV24-1 | TGTGCCACCAGTGATTTAGACTCCTACGAGCAGTACTTC | CATSDLDSYEQYF
TRBD2 | TRBJ2-3 | once | TRBV4-2 | TGTGCCAGCAGCCAGACTCTAGCGGGGAGCACAGATACGCAGTATTTT | CASSQTLAGSTDTQYF
. | TRBJ2-7 | once | TRBV11-2 | TGTGCCAGCAGCTTTGCGGCAGGGAAAAGCTACGAGCAGTACTTC | CASSFAAGKSYEQYF
TRBD1 | TRBJ1-2 | . | TRBV6-5 | TGTGCCAGCAGTTACTCCGACAGGGGCTATGGCTACACCTTC | CASSYSDRGYGYTF
TRBD2 | TRBJ2-7 | . | TRBV5-1 | TGCGCCAGCAGCTTGGCAGCGGGGGGTTACGAGCAGTACTTC | CASSLAAGGYEQYF
TRBD1 | TRBJ1-1 | . | TRBV3-1/TRBV3-2 | TGTGCCAGCAGCCAAGTATACCGAAGCCGGGACAGGGGTCCTGAAGCTTTCTTT | CASSQVYRSRDRGPEAFF
TRBD2 | TRBJ2-1 | . | TRBV18 | TGTGCCAGCTCCTCGACTAGCGGGCCCTACAATGAGCAGTTCTTC | CASSSTSGPYNEQFF
TRBD2 | TRBJ2-1 | . | TRBV11-3 | TGTGCCAGCAGTCACGGGGGGGACGGGTACAATGAGCAGTTCTTC | CASSHGGDGYNEQFF
. | TRBJ1-2 | . | TRBV7-9 | TGTGCCAGCAGCCACAAGGGACGGCTTAACTATGGCTACACCTTC | CASSHKGRLNYGYTF
. | TRBJ2-1 | . | TRBV3-1/TRBV3-2 | TGTGCCAGCAGTCGACCCGGGGGGCGATCCTACAATGAGCAGTTCTTC | CASSRPGGRSYNEQFF
. | TRBJ2-7 | . | TRBV9 | TGTGCCAGCAGCGTAGACGGCAGTACCTACGAGCAGTACTTC | CASSVDGSTYEQYF
. | TRBJ1-1 | . | TRBV12-3/TRBV12-4 | TGTGCCAGCAGTTTCCTGAACACTGAAGCTTTCTTT | CASSFLNTEAFF
. | TRBJ2-7 | . | TRBV3-1/TRBV3-2 | TGTGCCAGCAGCCGCGGCTACGAGCAGTACTTC | CASSRGYEQYF
. | TRBJ2-3 | . | TRBV5-6 | TGTGCCAGCAACTACAGGGAGCGGAGTGATGGAGATACGCAGTATTTT | CASNYRERSDGDTQYF
. | TRBJ1-1 | . | TRBV29-1 | TGCAGCGTTGAATACGGGAACACTGAAGCTTTCTTT | CSVEYGNTEAFF
. | TRBJ2-7 | . | TRBV5-1 | TGCGCCAGCAGCAAAGGGGTCTCCTACGAGCAGTACTTC | CASSKGVSYEQYF
TRBD2 | TRBJ2-5 | . | TRBV13 | TGTGCCAGCAGCGCCCTAGCGGGGGGCCAAGAGACCCAGTACTTC | CASSALAGGQETQYF
. | TRBJ1-5 | . | TRBV9 | TGTGCCAGCAGCGTAGGGGGCATAGGACTGGAAAATCAGCCCCAGCATTTT | CASSVGGIGLENQPQHF
TRBD1 | TRBJ1-1 | few | TRBV2 | TGTGCCAGCAGCGAAGGGACAGGGGGAGGAACTGAAGCTTTCTTT | CASSEGTGGGTEAFF
. | TRBJ2-3 | . | TRBV6-5 | TGTGCCAGCAGTTACTCCGGGGGCCCCACGGATACGCAGTATTTT | CASSYSGGPTDTQYF
TRBD2 | TRBJ2-5 | . | TRBV6-6 | TGTGCCAGCAGCTACTCCTTAACGGGGGCCCCTAGCGGGGGGCTACACCGATACCAAGAGACCCAGTACTTC | CASSYSLTGAPSGGLHRYQETQYF
. | TRBJ2-7 | . | TRBV5-1 | TGCGCCAGCAGCTTGGACAGGCGATCCTACGAGCAGTACTTC | CASSLDRRSYEQYF
. | TRBJ1-4 | once | TRBV29-1 | TGCAGCGTGGTGAGACAGGAAAAACTGTTTTTT | CSVVRQEKLFF
TRBD2 | TRBJ2-1 | few | TRBV7-3 | TGTGCCAGCAGCCCCCCGGGTAGCGGGGGTAACAATGAGCAGTTCTTC | CASSPPGSGGNNEQFF
. | TRBJ2-7 | . | TRBV7-8 | TGTGCCAGCAGCTGGGGGAACGAGCAGTACTTC | CASSWGNEQYF
TRBD1 | TRBJ1-1 | . | TRBV29-1 | TGCAGCACCCCCCGGGACAGAGCAGGGGAAGCTTTCTTT | CSTPRDRAGEAFF
. | TRBJ1-3 | . | TRBV27 | TGTGCCAGCCGTGTTTTCGGGGGCGCAGACACCATATATTTT | CASRVFGGADTIYF
. | TRBJ2-7 | . | TRBV12-3/TRBV12-4 | TGTGCCATCCGGCGGGGCTCCTACGAGCAGTACTTC | CAIRRGSYEQYF
TRBD1 | TRBJ1-4 | . | TRBV5-1 | TGCGCCAGCAGCCCCGGGACAGGGGGCCAAAGTGAAAAACTGTTTTTT | CASSPGTGGQSEKLFF
TRBD2 | TRBJ2-5 | . | TRBV30 | TGTGCCTGGAGTGTAGGACTAGCGTCCCAAGAGACCCAGTACTTC | CAWSVGLASQETQYF
. | TRBJ1-2 | . | TRBV6-1 | TGTGCCAGCAGTGAATATTATGGCTACACCTTC | CASSEYYGYTF
TRBD1 | TRBJ1-6 | . | TRBV27 | TGTGCCACTGGGGACAGTGTAGAATCACCCCTCCACTTT | CATGDSVESPLHF
. | TRBJ1-2 | . | TRBV28 | TGTGCCAGCAGTTTAGGGACTGAGTACTATGGCTACACCTTC | CASSLGTEYYGYTF
. | TRBJ1-1 | . | TRBV4-3 | TGCGCCAGCAGCCAAGCGGGCAACACTGAAGCTTTCTTT | CASSQAGNTEAFF
TRBD1 | TRBJ2-7 | once | TRBV28 | TGTGCCAGCAGTTCACGGACAGGGGGCTCGGACGAGCAGTACTTC | CASSSRTGGSDEQYF
TRBD1 | TRBJ1-3 | . | TRBV28 | TGTGCCAGCAGTTCGGACAGGGGGGGAAACACCATATATTTT | CASSSDRGGNTIYF
TRBD2 | TRBJ2-7 | . | TRBV7-6 | TGTGCCAGCAGCCGTCCTTCGAGCGGGGGACCTACCGAGCAGTACTTC | CASSRPSSGGPTEQYF
. | TRBJ2-2 | . | TRBV6-2/TRBV6-3 | TGTGCCAGCAGTTACTCGGACCCCGGGGAGCTGTTTTTT | CASSYSDPGELFF
. | TRBJ1-1 | . | TRBV30 | TGTGCCTGGAGGGGCCAGGGGCTCACTGAAGCTTTCTTT | CAWRGQGLTEAFF